A selection of T cell receptor beta chains follows, all from one sample in a study of vaccination effects on CD4 cells after COVID-19. For these receptors, no antigen is known. Profiled with immunoSEQ multiplex PCR; TCRdb holds only in-frame clones, not every one. In the table there are about 66,000 clones, 76% of which are singletons. The sample here was CD4+ T cells from PBMCs cultured with HCoV-OC43 spike peptides, taken after COVID-19 vaccination. These receptor sequences come from a human donor who received a COVID-19 vaccine. The CDR3 runs from the conserved cysteine through the conserved F or W. The D gene is left open where the match is weak. Clone size is given for some rows only: seen once, a few or many times, or a class if the clone is expanded.

>.|TRBV12-3/TRBV12-4|.|TRBJ1-2
CASSQGIGGYTF
TGTGCCAGCAGTCAGGGGATCGGTGGCTACACCTTC
>.|TRBV29-1|TRBD1|TRBJ2-5
CSVAGQPQETQYF
TGCAGCGTTGCGGGACAGCCCCAAGAGACCCAGTACTTC
>.|TRBV5-8|TRBD1|TRBJ1-2
CASKTGLFNYGYTF
TGTGCCAGCAAGACAGGGCTTTTTAACTATGGCTACACCTTC
>.|TRBV4-3|.|TRBJ1-5
CASSQEQGGQPQHF
TGCGCCAGCAGCCAAGAGCAAGGCGGTCAGCCCCAGCATTTT
>few|TRBV30|.|TRBJ1-2
CAWSVSPIETNYGYTF
TGTGCCTGGAGTGTAAGTCCGATAGAAACTAACTATGGCTACACCTTC
>.|TRBV14|TRBD1|TRBJ1-5
CASSQDHAGTGGGLDSNQPQHF
TGTGCCAGCAGCCAAGATCATGCCGGGACAGGGGGCGGCTTGGATAGCAATCAGCCCCAGCATTTT
>once|TRBV28|TRBD1|TRBJ2-3
CASSLRDRGIGF
TGTGCCAGCAGCCTCCGGGACAGGGGGATAGGTTTT
>.|TRBV7-9|TRBD2|TRBJ2-3
CASSWNSGGTKDTQYF
TGTGCCAGCAGCTGGAATAGCGGGGGGACGAAAGATACGCAGTATTTT
>.|TRBV2|TRBD1|TRBJ1-5
CASSKETGANQPQHF
TGTGCCAGCAGTAAAGAGACAGGGGCCAATCAGCCCCAGCATTTT
>few|TRBV2|.|TRBJ1-6
CASSTTVNNSPLHF
TGTGCCAGCAGTACGACAGTAAATAATTCACCCCTCCACTTT
>once|TRBV7-2|.|TRBJ1-6
CASSFLRNNSPLHF
TGTGCCAGCAGCTTTCTCAGAAATAATTCACCCCTCCACTTT
>once|TRBV3-1/TRBV3-2|.|TRBJ2-5
CASSQDPPGKTQYF
TGTGCCAGCAGCCAAGATCCCCCAGGGAAGACCCAGTACTTC
>.|TRBV19|TRBD2|TRBJ2-1
CASSAGLAYNEQFF
TGTGCCAGTAGTGCGGGACTAGCTTACAATGAGCAGTTCTTC
>few|TRBV2|.|TRBJ1-5
CASSLGQVSNQPQHF
TGTGCCAGCAGTTTGGGCCAGGTTAGCAATCAGCCCCAGCATTTT
>.|TRBV7-9|.|TRBJ1-6
CASSLDGGYNSPLHF
TGTGCCAGCAGCTTAGATGGGGGTTATAATTCACCCCTCCACTTT
>.|TRBV13|.|TRBJ1-2
CASSPPGGANYGYTF
TGTGCCAGCAGCCCCCCGGGGGGCGCAAACTATGGCTACACCTTC
>.|TRBV5-1|TRBD1|TRBJ1-3
CASSLGQGAGGNTIYF
TGCGCCAGCAGCTTGGGCCAGGGGGCCGGTGGAAACACCATATATTTT
>few|TRBV3-1/TRBV3-2|.|TRBJ1-1
CASSQEIRARGAFF
TGTGCCAGCAGCCAAGAAATCAGGGCCCGAGGGGCTTTCTTT
>.|TRBV3-1/TRBV3-2|.|TRBJ1-6
CASRMTAANSPLHF
TGTGCCAGCAGGATGACAGCTGCTAATTCACCCCTCCACTTT
>once|TRBV11-2|.|TRBJ2-5
CASSRSRVGGQETQYF
TGTGCCAGCAGTCGTTCGAGGGTGGGGGGCCAAGAGACCCAGTACTTC
>.|TRBV29-1|.|TRBJ1-1
CSVPLGAGRGSTEAFF
TGCAGCGTCCCCCTTGGGGCAGGCCGGGGAAGCACTGAAGCTTTCTTT
>.|TRBV7-2|.|TRBJ2-3
CASSLVTLARAEDTQYF
TGTGCCAGCAGCTTAGTAACCTTAGCGCGGGCGGAAGATACGCAGTATTTT
>.|TRBV6-6|TRBD2|TRBJ2-5
CASSRRVAGVQETQYF
TGTGCCAGCAGTCGCAGAGTAGCGGGGGTACAAGAGACCCAGTACTTC
>.|TRBV24-1|.|TRBJ2-5
CATSGPSAGQETQYF
TGTGCCACCAGTGGTCCCTCCGCAGGCCAAGAGACCCAGTACTTC
>.|TRBV5-1|.|TRBJ1-1
CASRDNPGVSEAFF
TGCGCCAGCAGAGACAACCCCGGGGTTTCTGAAGCTTTCTTT
>.|TRBV18|.|TRBJ2-1
CASSPQADLNEQFF
TGTGCCAGCTCACCACAAGCGGATCTGAATGAGCAGTTCTTC
>few|TRBV2|TRBD2|TRBJ2-3
CASSLAGGDTDTQYF
TGTGCCAGCAGCCTAGCGGGGGGGGACACAGATACGCAGTATTTT
>.|TRBV5-1|.|TRBJ1-1
CASSLDWGSVNTEAFF
TGCGCCAGCAGCTTGGACTGGGGATCTGTGAACACTGAAGCTTTCTTT
>.|TRBV5-1|TRBD1|TRBJ2-3
CASSGTASTDTQYF
TGCGCCAGCAGCGGGACAGCTTCCACAGATACGCAGTATTTT
>.|TRBV10-2|.|TRBJ1-1
CASSGRGMNTEAFF
TGCGCCAGCAGTGGAAGGGGGATGAACACTGAAGCTTTCTTT
>.|TRBV5-1|.|TRBJ1-6
CASSTLGGVDSPLHF
TGCGCCAGCAGCACCTTGGGGGGGGTGGATTCACCCCTCCACTTT
>.|TRBV3-1/TRBV3-2|TRBD1|TRBJ1-2
CASSLRTGRNGYTF
TGTGCCAGCAGCCTTAGGACAGGACGGAATGGCTACACCTTC
>.|TRBV19|.|TRBJ1-4
CASYRNEKLFF
TGTGCCAGTTACAGGAATGAAAAACTGTTTTTT
>.|TRBV19|.|TRBJ1-2
CASSPREGKEVGGYTF
TGTGCCAGTAGTCCCCGGGAAGGGAAGGAGGTGGGCGGCTACACCTTC
>.|TRBV24-1|.|TRBJ2-2
CATSGGVDANTGELFF
TGTGCCACCAGTGGAGGGGTGGACGCGAACACCGGGGAGCTGTTTTTT
>.|TRBV24-1|TRBD1|TRBJ1-4
CATSDSGTGGEKLFF
TGTGCCACCAGTGATTCCGGGACAGGGGGAGAAAAACTGTTTTTT
>.|TRBV27|.|TRBJ1-5
CASSLSWQGYQPQHF
TGTGCCAGCAGTTTATCGTGGCAGGGCTATCAGCCCCAGCATTTT
>.|TRBV24-1|TRBD1|TRBJ2-2
CATGSSGQGRTGELFF
TGTGCCACCGGTTCGTCAGGACAGGGAAGGACCGGGGAGCTGTTTTTT
>.|TRBV6-5|.|TRBJ2-5
CASRAPGGRETQYF
TGTGCCAGCAGGGCCCCGGGTGGGCGCGAGACCCAGTACTTC
>.|TRBV5-4|.|TRBJ2-2
CASTRDGATGELFF
TGTGCCAGCACCCGTGACGGGGCCACCGGGGAGCTGTTTTTT
>.|TRBV11-1|.|TRBJ1-1
CASSLEVGYEAFF
TGTGCCAGCAGCTTAGAGGTGGGCTATGAAGCTTTCTTT
>.|TRBV18|.|TRBJ1-1
CASSRTTENTEAFF
TGTGCCAGCTCACGTACGACAGAGAACACTGAAGCTTTCTTT
>.|TRBV7-8|.|TRBJ2-1
CASSLETYTYNEQFF
TGTGCCAGCAGCTTAGAGACCTATACCTACAATGAGCAGTTCTTC
>once|TRBV18|.|TRBJ2-3
CASSPSLTDTQYF
TGTGCCAGCTCACCTAGCCTTACAGATACGCAGTATTTT
>.|TRBV6-5|.|TRBJ1-1
CASSYALYTEAFF
TGTGCCAGCAGTTATGCACTTTACACTGAAGCTTTCTTT
>.|TRBV30|.|TRBJ1-2
CAWRRAGNYGYTF
TGTGCCTGGAGGCGTGCGGGGAACTATGGCTACACCTTC